The TCR beta chain under discussion was sequenced for a study of shared clonotypes between healthy human individuals. Sequenced by immunoSEQ multiplex PCR; TCRdb stores in-frame clones only, minus some. The sample lists some 2.1 million clones, less than 95% occurring once. Germline loops: CDR1 KGHSH, CDR2 LQKENI. This CDR3 region has 12 residues. Trimming shortened V by 2 bases and J by 6 bases, and 5 bases separated the two germline ends. Terminally differentiated effector memory CD45RA+ cells were excluded by CCR7 positive selection of CD45RO-negative cells. This clonotype was sampled from a man between 18 and 29 years old in good health. The chain is built from TRBV18 and TRBJ2-1; D is undetermined. The sequencing sample was made of naive CD8+ T cells sorted from blood. CDR3 nucleotide sequence: TGTGCCAGCTCACCATACCCCAATGAGCAGTTCTTC. Protein sequence: CASSPYPNEQFF. The whole variable domain, filled in from reference TRBV18 and TRBJ2-1, reads NAGVMQNPRHLVRRRGQEARLRCSPMKGHSHVYWYRQLPEEGLKFMVYLQKENIIDESGMPKERFSAEFPKEGPSILRIQQVVRGDSAAYFCASSPYPNEQFFGPGTRLTVL.